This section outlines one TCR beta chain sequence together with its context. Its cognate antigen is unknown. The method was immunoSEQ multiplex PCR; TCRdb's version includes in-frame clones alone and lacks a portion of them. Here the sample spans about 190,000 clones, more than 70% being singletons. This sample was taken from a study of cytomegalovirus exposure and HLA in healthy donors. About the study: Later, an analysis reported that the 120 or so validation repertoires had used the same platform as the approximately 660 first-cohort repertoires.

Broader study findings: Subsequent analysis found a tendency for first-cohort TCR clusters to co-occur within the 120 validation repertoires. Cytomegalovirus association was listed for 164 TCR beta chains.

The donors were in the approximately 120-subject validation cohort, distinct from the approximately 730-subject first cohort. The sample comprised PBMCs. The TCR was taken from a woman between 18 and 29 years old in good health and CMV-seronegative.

CDR3 sequence: CASSRQVDANTGELFF. DNA of the CDR3: TGTGCCAGCTCACGACAGGTAGACGCGAACACCGGGGAGCTGTTTTTT. The chain links TRBV18 to TRBJ2-2; D might be TRBD1 (6 bases). Germline CDR1 and CDR2: KGHSH and LQKENI. The CDR3 has 16 residues. V lost 4 bases, J lost 0 bases, and 12 bases lay in between.